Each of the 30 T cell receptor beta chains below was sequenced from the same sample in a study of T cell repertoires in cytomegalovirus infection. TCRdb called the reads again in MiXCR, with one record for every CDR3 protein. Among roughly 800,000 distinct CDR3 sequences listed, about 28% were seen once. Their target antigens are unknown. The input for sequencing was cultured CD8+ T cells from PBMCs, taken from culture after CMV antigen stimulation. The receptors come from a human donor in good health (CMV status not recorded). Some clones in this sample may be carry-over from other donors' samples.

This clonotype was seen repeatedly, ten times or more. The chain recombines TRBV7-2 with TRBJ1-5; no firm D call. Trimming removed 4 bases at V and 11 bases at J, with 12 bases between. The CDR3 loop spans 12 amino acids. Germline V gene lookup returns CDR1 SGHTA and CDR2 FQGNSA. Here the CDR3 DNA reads TGTGCCAGCAGCTCCCTCGGTCCCTCCCAGCATTTT. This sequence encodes CASSSLGPSQHF. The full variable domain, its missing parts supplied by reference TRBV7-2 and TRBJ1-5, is GAGVSQSPSNKVTEKGKDVELRCDPISGHTALYWYRQSLGQGLEFLIYFQGNSAPDKSGLPSDRFSAERTGGSVSTLTIQRTQQEDSAVYLCASSSLGPSQHFGDGTRLSIL.

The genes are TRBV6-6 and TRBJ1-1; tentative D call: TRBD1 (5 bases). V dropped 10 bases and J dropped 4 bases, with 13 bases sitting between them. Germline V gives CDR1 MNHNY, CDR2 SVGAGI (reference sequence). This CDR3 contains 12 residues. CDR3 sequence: CANGGLGTEAFF. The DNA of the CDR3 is TGTGCCAATGGGGGACTCGGCACTGAAGCTTTCTTT.

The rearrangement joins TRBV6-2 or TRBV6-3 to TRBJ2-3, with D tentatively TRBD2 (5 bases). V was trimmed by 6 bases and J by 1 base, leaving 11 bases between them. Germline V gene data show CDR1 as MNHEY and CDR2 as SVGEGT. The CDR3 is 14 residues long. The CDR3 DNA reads TGTGCCAGCAGAGCTGACGGGGGCACAGATACGCAGTATTTT. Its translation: CASRADGGTDTQYF.

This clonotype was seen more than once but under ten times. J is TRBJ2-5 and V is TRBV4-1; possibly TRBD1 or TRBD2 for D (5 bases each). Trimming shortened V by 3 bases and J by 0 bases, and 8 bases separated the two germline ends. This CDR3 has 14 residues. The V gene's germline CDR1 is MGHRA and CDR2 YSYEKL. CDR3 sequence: CASSHEGYQETQYF. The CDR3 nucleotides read TGCGCCAGCAGCCACGAGGGGTACCAAGAGACCCAGTACTTC.

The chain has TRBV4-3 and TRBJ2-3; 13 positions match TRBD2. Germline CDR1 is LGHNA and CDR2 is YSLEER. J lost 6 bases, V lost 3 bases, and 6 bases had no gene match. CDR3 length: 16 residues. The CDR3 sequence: CASSQGLAGSGDTQYF. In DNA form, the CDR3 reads TGCGCCAGCAGCCAGGGACTAGCGGGGTCTGGGGATACGCAGTATTTT.

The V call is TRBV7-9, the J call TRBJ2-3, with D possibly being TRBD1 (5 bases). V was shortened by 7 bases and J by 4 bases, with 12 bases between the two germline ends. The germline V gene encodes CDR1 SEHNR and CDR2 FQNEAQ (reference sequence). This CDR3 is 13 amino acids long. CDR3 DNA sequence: TGTGCCAGCACAGGACAAATATCAGATACGCAGTATTTT. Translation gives CASTGQISDTQYF.

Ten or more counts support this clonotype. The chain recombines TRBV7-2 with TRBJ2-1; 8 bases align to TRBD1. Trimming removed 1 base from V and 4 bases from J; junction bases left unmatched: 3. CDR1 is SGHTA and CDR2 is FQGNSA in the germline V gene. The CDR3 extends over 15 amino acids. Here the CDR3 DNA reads TGTGCCAGCAGCTTAGAGACAGGGGCTTACAATGAGCAGTTCTTC. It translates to CASSLETGAYNEQFF.

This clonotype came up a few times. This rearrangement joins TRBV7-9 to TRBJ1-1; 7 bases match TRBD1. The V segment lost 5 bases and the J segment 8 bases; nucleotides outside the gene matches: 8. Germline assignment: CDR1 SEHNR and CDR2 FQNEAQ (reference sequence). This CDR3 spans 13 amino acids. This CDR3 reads CASSPGQVLEAFF. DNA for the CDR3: TGTGCCAGCAGCCCTGGACAGGTGTTAGAAGCTTTCTTT.

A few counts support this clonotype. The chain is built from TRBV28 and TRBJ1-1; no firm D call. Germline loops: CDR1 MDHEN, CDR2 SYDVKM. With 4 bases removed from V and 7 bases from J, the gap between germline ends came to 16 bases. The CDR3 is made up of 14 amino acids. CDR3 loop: CASSSDSRKDEAFF. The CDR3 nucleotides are TGTGCCAGCAGTTCCGACTCCCGCAAGGATGAAGCTTTCTTT.

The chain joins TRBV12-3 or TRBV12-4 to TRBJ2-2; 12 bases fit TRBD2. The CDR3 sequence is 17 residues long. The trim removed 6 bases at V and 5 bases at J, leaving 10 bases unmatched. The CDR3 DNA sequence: TGTGCCAGCAGACCCGGACTAGCGGGGATGGAGACCGGGGAGCTGTTTTTT. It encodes CASRPGLAGMETGELFF.

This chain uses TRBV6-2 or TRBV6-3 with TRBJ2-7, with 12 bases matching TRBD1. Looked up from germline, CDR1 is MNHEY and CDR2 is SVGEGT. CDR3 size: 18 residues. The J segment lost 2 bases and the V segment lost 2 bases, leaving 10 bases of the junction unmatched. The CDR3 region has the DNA TGTGCCAGCAGTTACGTGGGACAGGGGGCTTGGGGTCCCTACGAGCAGTACGTC. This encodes CASSYVGQGAWGPYEQYV.

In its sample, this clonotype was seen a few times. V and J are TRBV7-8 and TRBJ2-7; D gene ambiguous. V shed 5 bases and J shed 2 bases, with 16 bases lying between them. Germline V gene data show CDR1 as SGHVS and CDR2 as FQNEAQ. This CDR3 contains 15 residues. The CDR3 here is CASSLGLSRTYEQYF. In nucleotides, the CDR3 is TGTGCCAGCAGCCTGGGCCTATCCAGAACCTACGAGCAGTACTTC.

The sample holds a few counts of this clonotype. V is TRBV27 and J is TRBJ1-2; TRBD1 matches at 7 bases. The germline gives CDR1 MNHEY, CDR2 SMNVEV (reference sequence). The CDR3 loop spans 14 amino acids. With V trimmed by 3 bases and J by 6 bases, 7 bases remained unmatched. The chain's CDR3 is CASSFLTGFDGYTF. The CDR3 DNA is TGTGCCAGCAGTTTCTTGACAGGGTTTGATGGCTACACCTTC.

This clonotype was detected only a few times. The CDR3 loop is CASSSPIAGGRGTGELFF. CDR3 nucleotides: TGTGCCAGCAGCTCGCCGATAGCGGGGGGACGAGGCACCGGGGAGCTGTTTTTT. The chain combines TRBV7-9 with TRBJ2-2; 10 positions match TRBD2. Per the germline V gene, CDR1 is SEHNR and CDR2 is FQNEAQ (reference sequence). The CDR3 contains 18 residues. The J segment lost 4 bases and the V segment lost 4 bases, leaving 12 bases of the junction unmatched.

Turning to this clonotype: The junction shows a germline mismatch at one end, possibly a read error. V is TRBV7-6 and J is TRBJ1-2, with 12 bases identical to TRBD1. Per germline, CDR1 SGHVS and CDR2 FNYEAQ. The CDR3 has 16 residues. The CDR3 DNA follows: TGTGCCACCCCCTCGGGACAGGGGGCTCCCAGGGGTGGCTGCACCTTC. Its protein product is CATPSGQGAPRGGCTF.

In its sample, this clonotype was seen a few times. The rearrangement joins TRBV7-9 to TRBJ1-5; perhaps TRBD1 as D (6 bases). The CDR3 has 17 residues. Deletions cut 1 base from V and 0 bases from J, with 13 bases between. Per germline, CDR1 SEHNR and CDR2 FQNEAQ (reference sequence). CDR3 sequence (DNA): TGTGCCAGCAGCTTAGTAACAGGGCAAGATAGCAATCAGCCCCAGCATTTT. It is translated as CASSLVTGQDSNQPQHF.

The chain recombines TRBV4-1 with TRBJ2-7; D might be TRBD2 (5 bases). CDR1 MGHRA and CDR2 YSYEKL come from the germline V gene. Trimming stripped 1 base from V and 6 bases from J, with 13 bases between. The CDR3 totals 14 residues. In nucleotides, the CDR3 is TGCGCCAGCAGCCAAGGGAGACGCGGGTCCGAGCAGTACTTC. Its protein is CASSQGRRGSEQYF.

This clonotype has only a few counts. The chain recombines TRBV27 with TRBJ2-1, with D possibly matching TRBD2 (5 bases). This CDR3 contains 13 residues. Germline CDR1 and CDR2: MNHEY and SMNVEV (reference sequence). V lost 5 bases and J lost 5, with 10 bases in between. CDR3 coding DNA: TGTGCCAGCAGTAACCCCGGGAACAATGAGCAGTTCTTC. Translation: CASSNPGNNEQFF.

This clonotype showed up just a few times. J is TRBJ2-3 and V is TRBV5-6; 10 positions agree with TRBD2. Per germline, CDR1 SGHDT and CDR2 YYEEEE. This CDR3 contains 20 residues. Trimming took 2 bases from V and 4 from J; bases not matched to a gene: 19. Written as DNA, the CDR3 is TGTGCCAGCAGCTTTCTTAAACTAGCGGGGTACGGGGTTTTCCCAGATACGCAGTATTTT. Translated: CASSFLKLAGYGVFPDTQYF.

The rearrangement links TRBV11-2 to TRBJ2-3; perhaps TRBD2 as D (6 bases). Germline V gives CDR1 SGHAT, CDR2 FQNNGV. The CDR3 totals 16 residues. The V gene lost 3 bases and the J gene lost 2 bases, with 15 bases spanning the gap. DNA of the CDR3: TGTGCCAGCAGCTTTTGGGAGGACCTCACCACAGATACGCAGTATTTT. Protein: CASSFWEDLTTDTQYF. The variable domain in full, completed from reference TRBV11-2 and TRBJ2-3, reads EAGVAQSPRYKIIEKRQSVAFWCNPISGHATLYWYQQILGQGPKLLIQFQNNGVVDDSQLPKDRFSAERLKGVDSTLKIQPAKLEDSAVYLCASSFWEDLTTDTQYFGPGTRLTVL.

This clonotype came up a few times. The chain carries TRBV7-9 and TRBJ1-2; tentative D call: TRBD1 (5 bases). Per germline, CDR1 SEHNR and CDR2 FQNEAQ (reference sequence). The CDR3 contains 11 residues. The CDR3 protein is CAGGSSNGYTF. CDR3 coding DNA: TGTGCTGGGGGGAGTTCCAATGGCTACACCTTC.

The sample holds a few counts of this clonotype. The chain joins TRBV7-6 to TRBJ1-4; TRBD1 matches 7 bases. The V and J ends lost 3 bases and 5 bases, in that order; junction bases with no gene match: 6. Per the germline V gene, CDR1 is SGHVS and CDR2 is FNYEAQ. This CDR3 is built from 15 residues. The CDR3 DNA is TGTGCCAGCAGCTTCACAGGGGCCGAGAATGAAAAACTGTTTTTT. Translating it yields CASSFTGAENEKLFF.

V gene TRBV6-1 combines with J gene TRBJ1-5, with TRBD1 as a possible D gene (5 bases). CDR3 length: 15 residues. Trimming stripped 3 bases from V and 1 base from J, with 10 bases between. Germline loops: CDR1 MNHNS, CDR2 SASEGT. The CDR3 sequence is CASSDRDGSNQPQHF. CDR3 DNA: TGTGCCAGCAGTGACAGGGATGGGAGCAATCAGCCCCAGCATTTT.

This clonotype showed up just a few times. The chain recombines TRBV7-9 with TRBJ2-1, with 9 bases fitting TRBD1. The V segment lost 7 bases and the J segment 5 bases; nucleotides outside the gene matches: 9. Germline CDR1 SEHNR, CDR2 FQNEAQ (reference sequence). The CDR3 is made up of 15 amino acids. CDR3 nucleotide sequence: TGTGCCAGCACCCAGGGACAGGGTCGAGACAATGAGCAGTTCTTC. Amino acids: CASTQGQGRDNEQFF.

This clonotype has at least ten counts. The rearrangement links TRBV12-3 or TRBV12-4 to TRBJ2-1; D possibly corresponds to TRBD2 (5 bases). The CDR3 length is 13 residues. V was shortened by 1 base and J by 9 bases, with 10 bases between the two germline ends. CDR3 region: CASSLVAGIEQFF. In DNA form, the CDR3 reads TGTGCCAGCAGTTTAGTTGCCGGGATTGAGCAGTTCTTC.

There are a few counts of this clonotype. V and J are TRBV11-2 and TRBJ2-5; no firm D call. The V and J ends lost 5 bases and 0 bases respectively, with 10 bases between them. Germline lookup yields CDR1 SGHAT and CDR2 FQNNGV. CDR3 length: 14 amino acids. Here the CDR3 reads CASSPTEDQETQYF. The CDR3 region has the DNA TGTGCCAGCAGCCCCACAGAGGACCAAGAGACCCAGTACTTC.

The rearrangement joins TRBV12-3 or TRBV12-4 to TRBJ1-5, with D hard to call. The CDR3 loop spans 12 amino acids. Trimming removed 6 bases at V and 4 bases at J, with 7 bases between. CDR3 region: CASREQNQPQHF. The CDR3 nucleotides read TGTGCCAGCAGAGAACAGAATCAGCCCCAGCATTTT.

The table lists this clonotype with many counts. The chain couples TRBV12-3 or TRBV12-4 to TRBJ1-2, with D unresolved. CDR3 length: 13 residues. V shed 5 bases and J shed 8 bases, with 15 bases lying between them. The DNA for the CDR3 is TGTGCCAGCAGTCCCTCTCTAGGCCACGGCTACACCTTC. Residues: CASSPSLGHGYTF.

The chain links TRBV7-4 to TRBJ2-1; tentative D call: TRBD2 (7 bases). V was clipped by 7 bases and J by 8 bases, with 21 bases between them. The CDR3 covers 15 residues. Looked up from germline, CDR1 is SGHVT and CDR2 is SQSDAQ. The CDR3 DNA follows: TGTGCCAGCAACTTTTCGGGGGGCCAAATTTATGAGCAGTTCTTC. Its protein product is CASNFSGGQIYEQFF.

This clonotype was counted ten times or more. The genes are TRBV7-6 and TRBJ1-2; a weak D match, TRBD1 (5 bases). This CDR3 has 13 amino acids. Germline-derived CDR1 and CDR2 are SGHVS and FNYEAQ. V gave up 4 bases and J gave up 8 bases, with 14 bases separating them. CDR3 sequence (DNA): TGTGCCAGCAGCTCTTCGGGGGTATGGGGCTACACCTTC. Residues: CASSSSGVWGYTF. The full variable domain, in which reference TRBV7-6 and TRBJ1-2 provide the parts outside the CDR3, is GAGVSQSPRYKVTKRGQDVALRCDPISGHVSLYWYRQALGQGPEFLTYFNYEAQQDKSGLPNDRFSAERPEGSISTLTIQRTEQRDSAMYRCASSSSGVWGYTFGSGTRLTVV.